Shown below are 32 T cell receptor beta chains from a single sample sequenced in a study of cytomegalovirus exposure and HLA in healthy donors. The PCR was carried out with 60 Vbeta primers and 13 Jbeta primers. The assay was immunoSEQ multiplex PCR, and TCRdb's table has in-frame clones only and misses some. The listing contains approximately 100,000 clones. Sequencing used PBMCs. The source of these receptors is a man aged 35-49 years in good health and CMV-seronegative.

The gene calls are TRBV19 and TRBJ2-1, with D possibly matching TRBD2 (5 bases). This CDR3 has 14 amino acids. Germline CDR1 is LNHDA and CDR2 is SQIVND (reference sequence). With 3 bases removed from V and 7 bases from J, the gap between germline ends came to 13 bases. This chain's CDR3 is CASSMGADWNEQFF. The DNA for the CDR3 is TGTGCCAGTAGTATGGGAGCCGATTGGAATGAGCAGTTCTTC.

In the case of this clone: This specimen includes other DNA sequences encoding the same CDR3. The CDR3 here is CASSPIGRAFF. As DNA, the CDR3 is TGTGCCAGCAGCCCCATTGGGCGAGCTTTCTTT. The chain carries TRBV7-2 and TRBJ1-1, with unresolved D. V lost 5 bases, J lost 10 bases, and 11 bases lay in between. CDR1 SGHTA and CDR2 FQGNSA come from the germline V gene. The CDR3 spans 11 residues.

The gene calls are TRBV4-1 and TRBJ1-1, with 7 bases matching TRBD1. Germline trimming cut 4 bases from V and 0 bases from J; bases unmatched to any gene: 11. Germline CDR1 reads MGHRA; CDR2 reads YSYEKL. CDR3 length: 17 amino acids. This chain's CDR3 is CASSLTYTGDLNTEAFF. As DNA, the CDR3 is TGCGCCAGCAGCCTTACGTACACAGGGGATCTGAACACTGAAGCTTTCTTT.

In DNA, the CDR3 is TGTGCCAGCGGTAGGGGTCCTAGCGGGGACTACGAGCAGTACTTC. Protein product: CASGRGPSGDYEQYF. The V gene is TRBV6-1, the J gene TRBJ2-7, with TRBD2 matching over 9 bases. The junction had 11 bases not matched to a gene; V was cut back by 8 bases and J by 3 bases. CDR3 length: 15 residues. Germline V gene lookup returns CDR1 MNHNS and CDR2 SASEGT.

The CDR3 protein is CASSYGLAGDTQYF. CDR3 sequence (DNA): TGTGCCAGCAGTTACGGGCTAGCGGGAGATACGCAGTATTTT. J is TRBJ2-3 and V is TRBV6-6, with TRBD2 matching 8 bases. This CDR3 region has 14 residues. V dropped 2 bases and J dropped 5; count of bases not matched to a gene: 3. CDR1 MNHNY and CDR2 SVGAGI come from the germline V gene (reference sequence).

The chain employs TRBV2 and TRBJ2-7, with 8 bases that match TRBD1. With V trimmed by 3 bases and J by 1 base, 5 bases remained unmatched. Per the germline V gene, CDR1 is SNHLY and CDR2 is FYNNEI. This CDR3 contains 15 residues. The CDR3 protein is CASSDRDRSSYEQYF. The CDR3 DNA sequence: TGTGCCAGCAGTGACCGGGACAGGTCGTCCTACGAGCAGTACTTC.

The rearrangement links TRBV25-1 to TRBJ2-7; 9 positions agree with TRBD1. The germline CDR1 and CDR2 sequences are MGHDK and SYGVNS. The CDR3 is 13 residues long. V lost 5 bases and J lost 6; bases outside the gene matches: 5. CDR3 sequence (DNA): TGTGCCAGCAGTAAACAGGGGGCCAGCGAGCAGTACTTC. Its translation is CASSKQGASEQYF.

This chain uses TRBV27 with TRBJ1-4, with D perhaps matching TRBD1 (5 bases). V lost 5 bases and J 0 bases, leaving 7 bases between the germline ends. CDR1 and CDR2 (germline): MNHEY, SMNVEV (reference sequence). This CDR3 contains 14 residues. In nucleotides, the CDR3 is TGTGCCAGCAGTGGGGGGGCAACTAATGAAAAACTGTTTTTT. Amino acids: CASSGGATNEKLFF.

The chain recombines TRBV4-2 with TRBJ2-2; TRBD2 is a possible D gene (5 bases). Trimming took 2 bases from V and 7 from J, leaving 8 bases between them. The CDR3 is 13 residues long. Per the germline V gene, CDR1 is LGHNA and CDR2 is YNFKEQ. CDR3 coding DNA: TGTGCCAGCAGCCAAATAGAGGGCGGGGAGCTGTTTTTT. Its translation is CASSQIEGGELFF.

Note on this clone: The same CDR3 is also encoded by other DNA sequences in this sample. The chain combines TRBV10-3 with TRBJ2-7; D not resolved. The CDR3 totals 12 residues. V was clipped by 6 bases and J by 0 bases, with 6 bases between them. Germline V gives CDR1 ENHRY, CDR2 SYGVKD. The CDR3 sequence: CAIRSPSYEQYF. In nucleotides, the CDR3 is TGTGCCATCAGGAGCCCCTCCTACGAGCAGTACTTC.

The chain joins TRBV7-8 to TRBJ2-7; 10 bases line up with TRBD1. In germline, CDR1 is SGHVS, CDR2 FQNEAQ. V trimming: 6 bases; J trimming: 4 bases; junction bases outside the gene matches: 9. This CDR3 has 15 residues. The CDR3 reads CASSSTGTGVYEQYF. For the CDR3, the DNA is TGTGCCAGCAGTTCGACCGGGACAGGGGTTTACGAGCAGTACTTC.

The V call is TRBV5-6, the J call TRBJ1-3, with 10 bases fitting TRBD1. The germline CDR1 and CDR2 sequences are SGHDT and YYEEEE. Unmatched junction bases numbered 9, after V lost 2 bases and J lost 4 bases. This CDR3 contains 17 residues. The CDR3 DNA is TGTGCCAGCAGCTTTGGGGGACAGGGGCCTTCGGGAAACACCATATATTTT. It encodes CASSFGGQGPSGNTIYF.

The chain has TRBV18 and TRBJ2-7; a possible D gene is TRBD2 (6 bases). V shed 1 base and J shed 7 bases, with 8 bases lying between them. CDR1 is KGHSH, CDR2 LQKENI, per germline. The CDR3 loop spans 12 amino acids. The CDR3 loop is CASSPRGEEQYF. CDR3 nucleotides: TGTGCCAGCTCACCACGGGGGGAGGAGCAGTACTTC. Looking up the rest from reference TRBV18 and TRBJ2-7 gives the full variable domain: NAGVMQNPRHLVRRRGQEARLRCSPMKGHSHVYWYRQLPEEGLKFMVYLQKENIIDESGMPKERFSAEFPKEGPSILRIQQVVRGDSAAYFCASSPRGEEQYFGPGTRLTVT.

V usage is TRBV15 and J usage is TRBJ2-2, with D tentatively TRBD1 (6 bases). The CDR3 runs 16 residues. Trimming cost V 0 bases and J 0 bases, with 8 bases left between them. Germline assignment: CDR1 LNHNV and CDR2 YYDKDF (reference sequence). The DNA of the CDR3 is TGTGCCACCAGCAGAGATAAGGGGGCGAACACCGGGGAGCTGTTTTTT. Protein product: CATSRDKGANTGELFF.

V is TRBV29-1 and J is TRBJ2-3; 8 nucleotides align to TRBD2. With 6 bases clipped from V and 6 bases from J, the junction kept 11 bases outside the gene matches. Per germline, CDR1 SQVTM and CDR2 ANQGSEA. This CDR3 region has 14 residues. The DNA of the CDR3 is TGCAGCGTGCGCCCCGGGACTAGTCGTGATACGCAGTATTTT. Its protein is CSVRPGTSRDTQYF.

The rearrangement uses TRBV5-6 and TRBJ1-1; D is uncertain. V was shortened by 4 bases and J by 0 bases, with 13 bases between the two germline ends. CDR1 is SGHDT and CDR2 is YYEEEE in the germline V gene. The CDR3 totals 15 residues. The CDR3 loop is CASSPRALMNTEAFF. CDR3 sequence (DNA): TGTGCCAGCAGCCCCCGAGCCTTGATGAACACTGAAGCTTTCTTT.

The chain couples TRBV6-1 to TRBJ2-3; no clear D. The CDR3 consists of 12 residues. Germline V CDR1 and CDR2: MNHNS, SASEGT. V lost 8 bases and J 2 bases, leaving 8 bases between the germline ends. CDR3 DNA sequence: TGTGCCAGCTGGAGCCTCACAGATACGCAGTATTTT. It specifies CASWSLTDTQYF.

The chain carries TRBV6-1 and TRBJ2-5; TRBD1 aligns across 7 bases. Near its end, the DNA agrees better with TRBJ2-7, so the J call may be wrong. Germline loops: CDR1 MNHNS, CDR2 SASEGT. This CDR3 is 12 amino acids long. CDR3 DNA sequence: TGTGCCAGCAGTTCAGGGGGCTACGAGCAGTACTTC. It specifies CASSSGGYEQYF.

CDR3 in amino acids: CASSFRRGDEQFF. The CDR3 nucleotides are TGTGCCAGCAGCTTCCGGCGGGGAGATGAGCAGTTCTTC. The V gene is TRBV7-2, the J gene TRBJ2-1, with a tentative D call TRBD2 (6 bases). The CDR3 covers 13 residues. V was trimmed by 3 bases and J by 8 bases, leaving 11 bases between them. In germline, CDR1 is SGHTA, CDR2 FQGNSA. The whole variable domain, remainder taken from reference TRBV7-2 and TRBJ2-1, is GAGVSQSPSNKVTEKGKDVELRCDPISGHTALYWYRQSLGQGLEFLIYFQGNSAPDKSGLPSDRFSAERTGGSVSTLTIQRTQQEDSAVYLCASSFRRGDEQFFGPGTRLTVL.

J is TRBJ2-7 and V is TRBV7-8, with 10 bases that match TRBD1. The length of the CDR3 is 15 residues. The V gene end was trimmed by 5 bases and the J gene end by 7 bases; junction bases not matched to a gene: 11. Germline V gene lookup returns CDR1 SGHVS and CDR2 FQNEAQ. The CDR3 spells CASSDGTGAFWEQYF. The CDR3 DNA is TGTGCCAGCAGCGACGGGACAGGGGCGTTTTGGGAGCAGTACTTC.

The CDR3 nucleotides read TGCGCCAGCAGCCAAAACAGGGGAGAAAAACTGTTTTTT. Amino acids: CASSQNRGEKLFF. The rearrangement uses TRBV5-1 and TRBJ1-4; 7 positions agree with TRBD1. V lost 4 bases, J lost 8 bases, and 5 bases stayed unmatched. There are 13 residues in the CDR3. Germline-derived CDR1 and CDR2 are SGHRS and YFSETQ.

The CDR3 DNA reads as TGTGCCAGCAGTGCTCCGGGACAGGGATCGACTGAAGCTTTCTTT. Residues: CASSAPGQGSTEAFF. The chain combines TRBV25-1 with TRBJ1-1; TRBD1 agrees at 9 bases. V dropped 4 bases and J dropped 5; count of bases not matched to a gene: 8. The CDR3 has 15 amino acids. Germline loops: CDR1 MGHDK, CDR2 SYGVNS. Full variable domain (remainder filled in from reference TRBV25-1 and TRBJ1-1): EADIYQTPRYLVIGTGKKITLECSQTMGHDKMYWYQQDPGMELHLIHYSYGVNSTEKGDLSSESTVSRIRTEHFPLTLESARPSHTSQYLCASSAPGQGSTEAFFGQGTRLTVV.

The V and J genes are TRBV6-5 and TRBJ1-2; D is ambiguous. Germline assignment: CDR1 MNHEY and CDR2 SVGAGI. CDR3 size: 13 residues. The V gene lost 5 bases and the J gene lost 3 bases, with 10 bases spanning the gap. The CDR3 loop is CASSPRGYYGYTF. The CDR3 coding sequence is TGTGCCAGCAGTCCCCGCGGGTACTATGGCTACACCTTC.

The chain employs TRBV5-1 and TRBJ1-1; D is possibly TRBD1 (5 bases). CDR1 and CDR2 (germline): SGHRS, YFSETQ. Trimming pared 2 bases from V and 0 bases from J, leaving 8 bases between. This CDR3 comprises 14 residues. This CDR3 is CASSFTGMNTEAFF. As DNA, the CDR3 is TGCGCCAGCAGCTTCACAGGCATGAACACTGAAGCTTTCTTT.

The chain has TRBV6-5 and TRBJ2-3; unclear D gene. The CDR3 totals 14 residues. With 2 bases removed from V and 2 bases from J, the gap between germline ends came to 8 bases. CDR1 is MNHEY, CDR2 SVGAGI, per germline. The CDR3 DNA reads as TGTGCCAGCAGTTACGGCAGGTTCACAGATACGCAGTATTTT. Residues: CASSYGRFTDTQYF.

This chain uses TRBV7-2 with TRBJ2-3; D is unclear. Trimming stripped 1 base from V and 3 bases from J, with 8 bases between. Germline CDR1 SGHTA, CDR2 FQGNSA. The CDR3 loop spans 14 amino acids. In DNA form, the CDR3 reads TGTGCCAGCAGCTTAGACGCGCATACAGATACGCAGTATTTT. Translation gives CASSLDAHTDTQYF.

The V gene is TRBV7-2, the J gene TRBJ2-7; D possibly corresponds to TRBD2 (5 bases). Germline values: CDR1 SGHTA, CDR2 FQGNSA. V was pared by 2 bases and J by 0 bases, with 11 bases between. There are 15 residues in the CDR3. This CDR3 is CASSLTAVSSYEQYF. The CDR3 DNA reads TGTGCCAGCAGCTTAACAGCGGTAAGCTCCTACGAGCAGTACTTC.

V usage is TRBV4-2 and J usage is TRBJ2-1; D may be TRBD2 (7 bases). This CDR3 has 14 residues. Trimming stripped 0 bases from V and 8 bases from J, with 11 bases between. Germline-derived CDR1 and CDR2 are LGHNA and YNFKEQ. The DNA for the CDR3 is TGTGCCAGCAGCCAAGAAAGGGGGGGCGATGAGCAGTTCTTC. Translating it yields CASSQERGGDEQFF.

The chain combines TRBV30 with TRBJ1-5; no clear D gene. The CDR3 sequence is 13 residues long. Germline V gene data show CDR1 as GTSNPN and CDR2 as SVGIG (reference sequence). Trimming took off 0 bases at V and 5 bases at J, with 8 bases between the two ends. The CDR3 DNA follows: TGTGCCTGGAGTGTTGAGAGGGATCAGCCCCAGCATTTT. Translated: CAWSVERDQPQHF.

V and J are TRBV9 and TRBJ2-7; the D gene is possibly TRBD1 (5 bases). The CDR3 totals 12 residues. The V end was cut by 2 bases, the J end by 6 bases, with 9 bases between. CDR1 is SGDLS, CDR2 YYNGEE, per germline. CDR3 sequence reads: CASSVGAGEQYF. DNA for the CDR3: TGTGCCAGCAGCGTTGGGGCAGGCGAGCAGTACTTC.

This chain links TRBV9 with TRBJ2-3, with D hard to call. Germline CDR1 reads SGDLS; CDR2 reads YYNGEE. The germline V and J ends were trimmed by 4 bases and 4 bases, with 7 bases remaining between them. The CDR3 spans 12 residues. The CDR3 is CASSPYSDTQYF. Here the CDR3 DNA reads TGTGCCAGCAGCCCTTATTCAGATACGCAGTATTTT.

V and J are TRBV7-2 and TRBJ2-7; 12 bases map to TRBD2. The CDR3 runs 15 residues. The V and J ends lost 5 bases and 6 bases, in that order; junction bases with no gene match: 8. The V gene's germline CDR1 is SGHTA and CDR2 FQGNSA. CDR3 sequence (DNA): TGTGCCAGCAGCACTAGGACTAGCGGGGCGGGCGAGCAGTACTTC. The encoded protein is CASSTRTSGAGEQYF.